This TCR beta chain was sequenced during a study of blood T cell repertoires in COVID-19. Study background: The United States, Italy and Spain provided the acute and convalescent COVID-19 samples. PBMCs, B-cell-depleted T cells, or T cells provided the cDNA or gDNA that made up the material.

The authors' processing: Nucleated cell number was recorded as an estimate derived from reference gene primer amplification. Here immunoSEQ multiplex PCR was the method, and the copy in TCRdb shows in-frame clones only, minus some. The DNA was the basis for D and trimming; V, J and clone size are from that table. Altogether around 100,000 clones are present, roughly 87% being singletons, with the ten largest covering 6.2%. The V and J ends lost 0 bases and 5 bases respectively, with 9 bases between them. The CDR3 has 14 amino acids. Germline lookup yields CDR1 SGHTA and CDR2 FQGTGA. The sample taken for sequencing was peripheral blood. The rearrangement joins TRBV7-3 to TRBJ2-3; weak D call: TRBD1 (6 bases). The TCR comes from a human donor in a cohort sampled during active COVID-19. CDR3 DNA sequence: TGTGCCAGCAGCTTAACCGGCAGGGGAGATACGCAGTATTTT. It yields the protein CASSLTGRGDTQYF.